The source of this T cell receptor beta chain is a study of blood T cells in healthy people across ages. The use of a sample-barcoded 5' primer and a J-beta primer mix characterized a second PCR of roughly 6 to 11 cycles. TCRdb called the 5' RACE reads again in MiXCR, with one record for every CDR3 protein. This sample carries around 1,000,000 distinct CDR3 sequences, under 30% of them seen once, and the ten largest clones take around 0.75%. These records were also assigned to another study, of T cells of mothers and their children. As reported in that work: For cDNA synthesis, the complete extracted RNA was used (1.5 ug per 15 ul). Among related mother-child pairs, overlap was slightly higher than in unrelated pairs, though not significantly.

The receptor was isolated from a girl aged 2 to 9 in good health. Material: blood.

CDR3 nucleotide sequence: TGTGCCAGCAGATTCTCCGGGACCCCTCAAGAGACCCAGTACTTC. Protein product: CASRFSGTPQETQYF. This chain links TRBV27 with TRBJ2-5; possibly TRBD1 or TRBD2 for D (5 bases each). Trimming took off 6 bases at V and 2 bases at J, with 16 bases between the two ends. Germline values: CDR1 MNHEY, CDR2 SMNVEV (reference sequence). The CDR3 length is 15 residues.